Following are 30 T cell receptor beta chains from one sample sequenced in a study of blood T cell repertoires in COVID-19 (dated by TCRdb to the early 2020s). Library prep was done by the immunoSEQ multiplex PCR assay. Held by TCRdb, this immuneACCESS table contains in-frame sequences only and omits some clones. Under half of the omission traces to an unresolved V gene where checked; the cause of the rest is unknown. This sample lists about 440,000 clones; about 89% were detected once. Jointly, the top ten make up approximately 4.5% of the sample. The sequencing input was peripheral blood. The source is a woman aged 30 to 39 with acute or convalescent COVID-19.

The chain has TRBV6-5 and TRBJ2-1; tentatively, D is TRBD1 (5 bases). CDR3 length: 15 residues. The V end lost 2 bases, the J end lost 2 bases, and 10 bases lay between the germline ends. The germline CDR1 and CDR2 sequences are MNHEY and SVGAGI. CDR3 sequence reads: CASSYQGIPYNEQFF. The CDR3 DNA sequence: TGTGCCAGCAGTTACCAGGGTATTCCCTACAATGAGCAGTTCTTC.

The rearrangement links TRBV11-2 to TRBJ2-7; TRBD1 matches at 7 bases. The CDR3 is made up of 14 amino acids. V was pared by 6 bases and J by 2 bases, with 7 bases of the junction left unmatched. Germline V gene lookup returns CDR1 SGHAT and CDR2 FQNNGV. CDR3 region: CASSSTGAPYEQYF. The CDR3 nucleotides are TGTGCCAGCAGTTCAACAGGGGCTCCCTACGAGCAGTACTTC.

The count of this clone is one. The chain joins TRBV7-2 to TRBJ2-7; 11 positions agree with TRBD2. The germline gives CDR1 SGHTA, CDR2 FQGNSA. With 2 bases clipped from V and 7 bases from J, the junction kept 10 bases outside the gene matches. There are 16 residues in the CDR3. CDR3 protein: CASSLFSPASGGEQYF. CDR3 nucleotides: TGTGCCAGCAGCTTATTCTCCCCGGCTAGCGGGGGGGAGCAGTACTTC.

The J gene is TRBJ1-1, the V gene TRBV7-2; no firm D call. The length of the CDR3 is 14 residues. CDR1 and CDR2 from the germline V gene are SGHTA and FQGNSA. V lost 2 bases and J lost 1, with 8 bases in between. The CDR3, as DNA: TGTGCCAGCAGCTTATATGTGTCGAACACTGAAGCTTTCTTT. Translating gives CASSLYVSNTEAFF. The full variable domain, with the rest looked up from reference TRBV7-2 and TRBJ1-1, is GAGVSQSPSNKVTEKGKDVELRCDPISGHTALYWYRQSLGQGLEFLIYFQGNSAPDKSGLPSDRFSAERTGGSVSTLTIQRTQQEDSAVYLCASSLYVSNTEAFFGQGTRLTVV.

Details on this clone: The sample contains more than one DNA sequence encoding this CDR3. This sequence joins TRBV19 and TRBJ1-5; TRBD1 aligns across 7 bases. The V segment lost 4 bases and the J segment 2 bases; nucleotides outside the gene matches: 5. CDR3 length: 15 residues. Germline CDR1 reads LNHDA; CDR2 reads SQIVND (reference sequence). CDR3 in amino acids: CASSTRQGGNQPQHF. The CDR3 DNA is TGTGCCAGTAGTACTCGACAGGGTGGCAATCAGCCCCAGCATTTT.

The chain links TRBV12-5 to TRBJ2-5, with 9 positions matching TRBD1. V trimming: 2 bases; J trimming: 1 base; junction bases outside the gene matches: 2. The CDR3 sequence is 15 residues long. The germline CDR1 and CDR2 sequences are LGHNT and FRNRAP. In DNA form, the CDR3 reads TGTGCTAGTGGTTTGACAGGGGGCCTCCAAGAGACCCAGTACTTC. The encoded protein is CASGLTGGLQETQYF.

This clone was detected only once. J is TRBJ2-5 and V is TRBV7-8; a possible D gene is TRBD1 (6 bases). The CDR3 is 13 residues long. The germline V and J ends were trimmed by 3 bases and 4 bases, with 9 bases remaining between them. Germline assignment: CDR1 SGHVS and CDR2 FQNEAQ. The CDR3 loop is CASSFTGRETQYF. DNA of the CDR3: TGTGCCAGCAGCTTCACAGGGAGAGAGACCCAGTACTTC. The full variable domain, completed using reference TRBV7-8 and TRBJ2-5, is GAGVSQSPRYKVAKRGQDVALRCDPISGHVSLFWYQQALGQGPEFLTYFQNEAQLDKSGLPSDRFFAERPEGSVSTLKIQRTQQEDSAVYLCASSFTGRETQYFGPGTRLLVL.

The chain uses TRBV7-3 and TRBJ2-2; 7 bases align to TRBD1. Trimming at V came to 5 bases and at J to 2 bases, leaving 5 bases not matched to a gene. The CDR3 has 15 residues. The V gene's germline CDR1 is SGHTA and CDR2 FQGTGA. Written as DNA, the CDR3 is TGTGCCAGCAGCCCCGGGACAGACAACACCGGGGAGCTGTTTTTT. It is translated as CASSPGTDNTGELFF.

This clone was found once. The rearrangement uses TRBV19 and TRBJ2-7, with D possibly being TRBD2 (6 bases). The CDR3 is 14 amino acids. Germline V gives CDR1 LNHDA, CDR2 SQIVND (reference sequence). V was shortened by 10 bases and J by 5 bases, with 21 bases between the two germline ends. This chain's CDR3 is CATSNGGWEDEQYF. CDR3 sequence (DNA): TGTGCCACAAGTAATGGGGGTTGGGAGGACGAGCAGTACTTC. Complete variable domain (other parts from reference TRBV19 and TRBJ2-7): DGGITQSPKYLFRKEGQNVTLSCEQNLNHDAMYWYRQDPGQGLRLIYYSQIVNDFQKGDIAEGYSVSREKKESFPLTVTSAQKNPTAFYLCATSNGGWEDEQYFGPGTRLTVT.

A single count supports this clone. The chain links TRBV5-6 to TRBJ1-6, with 8 bases lining up with TRBD1. Germline assignment: CDR1 SGHDT and CDR2 YYEEEE. This CDR3 region has 16 residues. J lost 7 bases, V lost 4 bases, and 10 bases had no gene match. The CDR3 DNA reads as TGTGCCAGCAGCCTCAAAACCGGACAGGGAAATTCACCCCTCCACTTT. Translated: CASSLKTGQGNSPLHF. The full variable domain, its missing parts supplied by reference TRBV5-6 and TRBJ1-6, is DAGVTQSPTHLIKTRGQQVTLRCSPKSGHDTVSWYQQALGQGPQFIFQYYEEEERQRGNFPDRFSGHQFPNYSSELNVNALLLGDSALYLCASSLKTGQGNSPLHFGNGTRLTVT.

The rearrangement joins TRBV19 to TRBJ2-3; TRBD2 aligns across 13 bases. Trimming cost V 5 bases and J 6 bases; bases outside gene matches: 8. This CDR3 is built from 16 residues. The germline CDR1 and CDR2 sequences are LNHDA and SQIVND (reference sequence). CDR3 DNA sequence: TGTGCCAGTAGTGCTCGACTAGCGGGGGGCGCTGATACGCAGTATTTT. Translating it yields CASSARLAGGADTQYF.

The rearrangement uses TRBV5-1 and TRBJ2-2; no firm D call. Germline V gives CDR1 SGHRS, CDR2 YFSETQ. This CDR3 is built from 13 residues. The V end was cut by 4 bases, the J end by 2 bases, with 6 bases between. The CDR3 DNA is TGCGCCAGCAGCGATGGCAACACCGGGGAGCTGTTTTTT. This gives the protein CASSDGNTGELFF.

Here the CDR3 reads CASRGADTTNQPQHF. CDR3 in DNA: TGTGCCAGCAGGGGGGCCGACACGACAAATCAGCCCCAGCATTTT. V is TRBV2 and J is TRBJ1-5, with D perhaps matching TRBD1 (6 bases). The CDR3 covers 15 residues. Deletions cut 6 bases from V and 4 bases from J, with 16 bases between. CDR1 is SNHLY, CDR2 FYNNEI, per germline.

The V gene is TRBV18, the J gene TRBJ1-3; D gene uncertain. CDR1 is KGHSH, CDR2 LQKENI, per germline. V shed 5 bases and J shed 0 bases, with 8 bases lying between them. The CDR3 is 14 amino acids. CDR3 region: CASSEMSSGNTIYF. The CDR3 region has the DNA TGTGCCAGCTCAGAAATGAGCTCTGGAAACACCATATATTTT.

This chain links TRBV7-8 with TRBJ1-6; D not resolved. Germline assignment: CDR1 SGHVS and CDR2 FQNEAQ. Trimming pared 2 bases from V and 0 bases from J, leaving 11 bases between. This CDR3 spans 17 amino acids. CDR3 amino acids: CASSLFPLSSYNSPLHF. The DNA for the CDR3 is TGTGCCAGCAGCTTATTCCCACTGAGCTCCTATAATTCACCCCTCCACTTT.

The chain is built from TRBV10-2 and TRBJ1-6; 7 nucleotides match TRBD1. CDR3 length: 17 amino acids. Looked up from germline, CDR1 is WSHSY and CDR2 is SAAADI. Germline trimming cut 2 bases from V and 7 bases from J; bases unmatched to any gene: 11. CDR3 amino acids: CASSERGPGTANSPLHF. The CDR3 region has the DNA TGCGCCAGCAGTGAGAGGGGGCCCGGGACGGCAAATTCACCCCTCCACTTT.

The CDR3 coding sequence is TGTGCCAGCGGCAGGGGGCGCGAACAGGAGCAGTTCTTC. It specifies CASGRGREQEQFF. V gene TRBV6-5 combines with J gene TRBJ2-1; 8 bases agree with TRBD1. Trimming at V came to 8 bases and at J to 10 bases, leaving 10 bases not matched to a gene. The CDR3 contains 13 residues. The germline gives CDR1 MNHEY, CDR2 SVGAGI.

The chain links TRBV11-2 to TRBJ2-1, with D maybe TRBD2 (6 bases). V was shortened by 5 bases and J by 3 bases, with 14 bases between the two germline ends. Germline V gene lookup returns CDR1 SGHAT and CDR2 FQNNGV. CDR3 length: 15 amino acids. The CDR3 loop reads CASSHKRGDYNEQFF. CDR3 nucleotides: TGTGCCAGCAGCCATAAACGCGGGGACTACAATGAGCAGTTCTTC.

J is TRBJ1-1 and V is TRBV5-1; D not certain. V lost 4 bases to trimming and J lost 0 bases, with 10 bases between them. The CDR3 totals 14 residues. The germline V gene has CDR1 SGHRS and CDR2 YFSETQ. The DNA of the CDR3 is TGCGCCAGCAGCCCCGAAGACATGAACACTGAAGCTTTCTTT. It encodes CASSPEDMNTEAFF.

This clone was found once. The chain couples TRBV5-6 to TRBJ1-4; D gene uncertain. Germline V gene lookup returns CDR1 SGHDT and CDR2 YYEEEE. The germline V and J ends were trimmed by 0 bases and 8 bases, with 14 bases remaining between them. The CDR3 sequence is 15 residues long. The CDR3 sequence: CASSLGQEVGEKLFF. CDR3 DNA sequence: TGTGCCAGCAGCTTGGGGCAGGAGGTCGGGGAAAAACTGTTTTTT.

V and J are TRBV5-1 and TRBJ2-3, with 9 bases identical to TRBD2. V lost 0 bases to trimming and J lost 2 bases; unmatched junction nucleotides: 4. The V gene's germline CDR1 is SGHRS and CDR2 YFSETQ. The CDR3 spans 16 residues. CDR3 sequence: CASSLGASGDTDTQYF. CDR3 nucleotides: TGCGCCAGCAGCTTGGGCGCTAGCGGGGACACAGATACGCAGTATTTT.

This chain links TRBV6-5 with TRBJ2-5; 9 bases line up with TRBD2. This CDR3 has 13 residues. J lost 4 bases, V lost 8 bases, and 5 bases had no gene match. Germline V gene data show CDR1 as MNHEY and CDR2 as SVGAGI. This CDR3 reads CASSAGGLETQYF. CDR3 DNA: TGTGCCAGCTCCGCGGGGGGGCTAGAGACCCAGTACTTC.

J is TRBJ2-5 and V is TRBV30; no definite D call. The V end was cut by 0 bases, the J end by 5 bases, with 10 bases between. The CDR3 runs to 13 residues. Germline V gene sequence: CDR1 GTSNPN, CDR2 SVGIG (reference sequence). The CDR3 region is CAWSVGFGETQYF. The CDR3 DNA follows: TGTGCCTGGAGTGTTGGGTTCGGGGAGACCCAGTACTTC. The variable domain in full, completed from reference TRBV30 and TRBJ2-5, reads SQTIHQWPATLVQPVGSPLSLECTVEGTSNPNLYWYRQAAGRGLQLLFYSVGIGQISSEVPQNLSASRPQDRQFILSSKKLLLSDSGFYLCAWSVGFGETQYFGPGTRLLVL.

V and J are TRBV30 and TRBJ2-5, with 9 bases that match TRBD1. The CDR3 is 15 amino acids. The ends lost 1 base at V and 4 bases at J; junction bases unmatched: 7. In germline, CDR1 is GTSNPN, CDR2 SVGIG (reference sequence). The CDR3 loop reads CAWSAGTGYRETQYF. The CDR3 DNA reads as TGTGCCTGGAGTGCCGGGACAGGGTATCGAGAGACCCAGTACTTC.

This rearrangement joins TRBV30 to TRBJ2-7, with D maybe TRBD1 (5 bases). The CDR3 is 12 amino acids. V was trimmed by 1 base and J by 4 bases, leaving 8 bases between them. In germline, CDR1 is GTSNPN, CDR2 SVGIG (reference sequence). The CDR3 DNA follows: TGTGCCTGGAGTGCGACAGATTACGAGCAGTACTTC. This encodes CAWSATDYEQYF.

The chain has TRBV5-4 and TRBJ1-6; 9 bases are a match to TRBD1. Per germline, CDR1 SGHNT and CDR2 YYREEE (reference sequence). The CDR3 totals 12 residues. Unmatched junction bases numbered 1, after V lost 2 bases and J lost 13 bases. This chain's CDR3 is CASSFDRGPLHF. The CDR3 coding sequence is TGTGCCAGCAGCTTTGACAGGGGGCCCCTCCACTTT.

The genes are TRBV28 and TRBJ2-2; tentative D call: TRBD1 (6 bases). The ends were cut back, 4 bases at V and 6 bases at J, with 9 bases in the middle. The CDR3 consists of 13 residues. Germline V gives CDR1 MDHEN, CDR2 SYDVKM. For the CDR3, the DNA is TGTGCCAGCAGTTCCACAGGGTCCGGGGAGCTGTTTTTT. Its translation is CASSSTGSGELFF. Together with reference TRBV28 and TRBJ2-2, the CDR3 gives the full variable domain: DVKVTQSSRYLVKRTGEKVFLECVQDMDHENMFWYRQDPGLGLRLIYFSYDVKMKEKGDIPEGYSVSREKKERFSLILESASTNQTSMYLCASSSTGSGELFFGEGSRLTVL.

This clone was observed once. This chain links TRBV9 with TRBJ1-2; 8 bases map to TRBD1. The CDR3 totals 15 residues. Trimming took 3 bases from V and 8 from J; bases not matched to a gene: 12. Germline V CDR1 and CDR2: SGDLS, YYNGEE. The CDR3 here is CASSESTGAWEGYTF. In DNA, the CDR3 is TGTGCCAGCAGCGAATCGACAGGGGCTTGGGAGGGCTACACCTTC.

The chain is built from TRBV28 and TRBJ1-2; D may be TRBD1 (6 bases). CDR1 and CDR2 (germline): MDHEN, SYDVKM. The CDR3 contains 17 residues. The ends were cut back, 4 bases at V and 3 bases at J, with 21 bases in the middle. CDR3 sequence: CASSSRGLRGAHYGYTF. CDR3 sequence (DNA): TGTGCCAGCAGTTCTAGGGGCCTTCGGGGGGCCCACTATGGCTACACCTTC.

The chain joins TRBV29-1 to TRBJ1-2, with D unresolved. The CDR3 is 12 residues long. Trimming removed 6 bases at V and 14 bases at J, with 22 bases between. Germline V gene data show CDR1 as SQVTM and CDR2 as ANQGSEA. In DNA form, the CDR3 reads TGCAGCGTCCCATGGTTGGGCCTCCAACGGACCTTC. This sequence encodes CSVPWLGLQRTF.